Below are 3 T cell receptor beta chains sequenced from a single sample in a study of blood T cell repertoires in COVID-19. TCRdb's table, derived via immunoSEQ multiplex PCR, lists solely in-frame clones and lacks some. The profile shows around 240,000 clones, approximately 80% of them singletons. Specimen: peripheral blood. The receptors come from a woman between 45 and 65 years old with acute or convalescent COVID-19.

The chain has TRBV4-2 and TRBJ1-6; tentatively, D is TRBD1 (6 bases). Germline values: CDR1 LGHNA, CDR2 YNFKEQ. V was trimmed by 3 bases and J by 0 bases, leaving 15 bases between them. This CDR3 comprises 18 residues. CDR3 amino acids: CASSQQDSVSSYNSPLHF. In DNA form, the CDR3 reads TGTGCCAGCAGCCAGCAGGACAGCGTGAGCTCCTATAATTCACCCCTCCACTTT.

The V and J genes are TRBV2 and TRBJ1-4, with D possibly being TRBD1 (6 bases). Germline V gene lookup returns CDR1 SNHLY and CDR2 FYNNEI. The CDR3 is 16 amino acids. Trimming left V 2 bases short and J 4 bases short, with 14 bases between. In nucleotides, the CDR3 is TGTGCCAGCAGTGAAAACAGGGTTGGGGTTAATGAAAAACTGTTTTTT. Translating it yields CASSENRVGVNEKLFF.

The chain joins TRBV7-2 to TRBJ2-1; TRBD2 matches 8 bases. The germline CDR1 and CDR2 sequences are SGHTA and FQGNSA. The CDR3 sequence is 15 residues long. The V and J ends lost 4 bases and 5 bases, in that order; junction bases with no gene match: 7. The CDR3 DNA sequence: TGTGCCAGCAGCTACGGGTTACTAGCGGACAATGAGCAGTTCTTC. It translates to CASSYGLLADNEQFF.